This T cell receptor (beta chain) stems from a study of OX40 agonist ivuxolimab in advanced cancers. Study observations and caveats: CD4+ and CD8+ blood T cells expanded clonally by week 6 at 0.1 to 3.0 mg/kg.

On this clone: Its antigen is undetermined.

CDR3 size: 13 residues. The V end lost 5 bases, the J end lost 10 bases, and 16 bases lay between the germline ends. The germline V gene encodes CDR1 SGDLS and CDR2 YYNGEE. Sequenced by immunoSEQ multiplex PCR; TCRdb stores in-frame clones only, minus some. The table has about 17,000 clones, more than 75% seen once; the top ten hold over 2%. This receptor was obtained from an adult with an advanced solid tumor such as melanoma, head and neck, liver or kidney cancer. V usage is TRBV9 and J usage is TRBJ2-1; possibly TRBD1 for D (6 bases). The sequencing used CD4+ or CD8+ T cells sorted from blood, collected in a trial of the OX40 agonist ivuxolimab. The CDR3, as DNA: TGTGCCAGCAGTTCTGGACGTCAGGGGGAGCAGTTCTTC. This translates into CASSSGRQGEQFF.